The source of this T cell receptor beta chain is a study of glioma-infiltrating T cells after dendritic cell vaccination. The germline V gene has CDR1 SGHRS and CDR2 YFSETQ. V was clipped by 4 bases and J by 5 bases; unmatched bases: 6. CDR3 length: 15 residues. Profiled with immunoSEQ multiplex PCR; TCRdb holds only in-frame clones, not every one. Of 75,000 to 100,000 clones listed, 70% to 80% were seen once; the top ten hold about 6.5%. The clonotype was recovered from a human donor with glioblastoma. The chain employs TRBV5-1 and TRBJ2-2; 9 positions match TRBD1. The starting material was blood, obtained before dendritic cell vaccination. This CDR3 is CASSPDRGGTGELFF. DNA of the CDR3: TGCGCCAGCAGCCCGGACAGGGGTGGGACCGGGGAGCTGTTTTTT.